One and the same sample provided the 30 T cell receptor beta chains below, sequenced in a study of CD8+ T cells in alopecia areata. In each case, RNA was isolated and then reverse transcribed into cDNA as the sequencing template. Generated by immunoSEQ multiplex PCR, the TCRdb table keeps only in-frame clones and is missing some. The data hold 9,000 or so clones, with 65% to 80% observed a single time. Alopecia areata patients provided lesional scalp punch biopsies and peripheral blood, both collected for the study. The source material was skin. The receptors derive from a human donor with alopecia areata.

The V and J genes are TRBV30 and TRBJ2-3; 12 bases match TRBD2. The ends lost 3 bases at V and 5 bases at J; junction bases unmatched: 9. The CDR3 consists of 16 residues. Looked up from germline, CDR1 is GTSNPN and CDR2 is SVGIG (reference sequence). The CDR3 DNA is TGTGCCTGGAGGTATTGGACTAGCGGGAAGGTAGATACGCAGTATTTT. This codes for CAWRYWTSGKVDTQYF.

By share, this clone ranks as large. The J gene is TRBJ2-7, the V gene TRBV7-9; either TRBD1 or TRBD2 may fit D (5 bases each). Germline CDR1 and CDR2: SEHNR and FQNEAQ (reference sequence). V was trimmed by 1 base and J by 1 base, leaving 14 bases between them. The CDR3 runs 16 residues. The CDR3 protein is CASSLDSRGFSYEQYF. The CDR3 bases are TGTGCCAGCAGCTTAGATTCGAGGGGCTTTTCCTACGAGCAGTACTTC.

The chain joins TRBV5-4 to TRBJ2-2, with D tentatively TRBD1 or TRBD2 (6 bases each). The CDR3 runs to 14 residues. V lost 9 bases and J lost 7, with 19 bases in between. Germline-derived CDR1 and CDR2 are SGHNT and YYREEE (reference sequence). The CDR3 coding sequence is TGTGCCATCCAGCGGACCGGAGGGGGCGGGGAGCTGTTTTTT. This encodes CAIQRTGGGGELFF. The variable domain in full, with the rest retrieved from reference TRBV5-4 and TRBJ2-2, is ETGVTQSPTHLIKTRGQQVTLRCSSQSGHNTVSWYQQALGQGPQFIFQYYREEENGRGNFPPRFSGLQFPNYSSELNVNALELDDSALYLCAIQRTGGGGELFFGEGSRLTVL.

The V gene is TRBV29-1, the J gene TRBJ1-2; unclear D gene. Germline CDR1 and CDR2: SQVTM and ANQGSEA. V was pared by 5 bases and J by 7 bases, with 14 bases between. The CDR3 spans 12 residues. CDR3 sequence: CSVHGSPLGYTF. DNA for the CDR3: TGCAGCGTTCACGGGAGTCCCCTTGGCTACACCTTC.

The genes are TRBV10-1 and TRBJ1-1; D gene unclear. Germline loops: CDR1 WNHNN, CDR2 SYGVQD (reference sequence). This CDR3 has 15 residues. V lost 0 bases and J 7 bases, leaving 15 bases between the germline ends. For the CDR3, the DNA is TGCGCCAGCAGTGAGTCTGGAGGCAGGTTGGGTGAAGCTTTCTTT. Translated, it gives CASSESGGRLGEAFF.

The chain couples TRBV9 to TRBJ2-3, with TRBD2 identical over 14 bases. The V gene's germline CDR1 is SGDLS and CDR2 YYNGEE. The CDR3 is 12 residues long. The trim removed 3 bases at V and 14 bases at J, leaving 2 bases unmatched. The chain's CDR3 is CASSGTSGRPYF. The CDR3 bases are TGTGCCAGCAGCGGGACTAGCGGGAGGCCGTATTTT.

Only a few counts were recorded for this clone. The chain's CDR3 is CASSQERGTEAFF. The CDR3 region has the DNA TGCGCCAGCAGCCAAGAAAGGGGCACTGAAGCTTTCTTT. This chain joins TRBV4-1 and TRBJ1-1; maybe TRBD1 (5 bases). The germline V gene has CDR1 MGHRA and CDR2 YSYEKL. V was clipped by 0 bases and J by 4 bases, with 6 bases between them. This CDR3 comprises 13 residues.

The V and J genes are TRBV18 and TRBJ2-7, with D possibly TRBD1 on 6 matching bases. Germline values: CDR1 KGHSH, CDR2 LQKENI. The V end was cut by 3 bases, the J end by 0 bases, with 21 bases between. This CDR3 is 18 amino acids long. The CDR3 spells CASSPGTYFLVSSYEQYF. CDR3 bases: TGTGCCAGCTCACCCGGGACATATTTCCTAGTAAGCTCCTACGAGCAGTACTTC.

This clone was observed a handful of times. The chain is built from TRBV30 and TRBJ2-7; D not certain. V was trimmed by 2 bases and J by 0 bases, leaving 2 bases between them. CDR1 GTSNPN and CDR2 SVGIG come from the germline V gene (reference sequence). The CDR3 covers 11 residues. The CDR3 is CAWSHSYEQYF. CDR3 nucleotide sequence: TGTGCCTGGAGTCACTCCTACGAGCAGTACTTC.

The CDR3: CASSSRGSDTQYF. The CDR3 DNA is TGTGCCAGCAGTTCCAGGGGGTCAGATACGCAGTATTTT. The chain uses TRBV27 and TRBJ2-3, with 7 bases lining up with TRBD1. Germline V gene lookup returns CDR1 MNHEY and CDR2 SMNVEV (reference sequence). The V and J ends lost 4 bases and 4 bases, in that order; junction bases with no gene match: 2. This CDR3 has 13 amino acids.

CDR3 bases: TGTGCCAGCACAGGACAGGGGCCGTACGAGCAGTACTTC. Protein: CASTGQGPYEQYF. This chain joins TRBV12-1 and TRBJ2-7; TRBD1, the D gene given by the table, was not confirmed from the DNA. TRBV12-1 is a pseudogene segment. The CDR3 is made up of 13 amino acids.

The chain joins TRBV4-3 to TRBJ2-7; D is possibly TRBD2 (5 bases). There are 16 residues in the CDR3. The germline V and J ends were trimmed by 0 bases and 3 bases, with 15 bases remaining between them. Germline loops: CDR1 LGHNA, CDR2 YSLEER. This CDR3 is CASSQDLIASNYEQYF. The DNA of the CDR3 is TGCGCCAGCAGCCAAGATTTAATAGCTAGCAACTACGAGCAGTACTTC.

V gene TRBV7-8 combines with J gene TRBJ2-3, with D possibly being TRBD2 (6 bases). From germline, CDR1 is SGHVS and CDR2 FQNEAQ. The CDR3 spans 15 residues. Trimming cost V 4 bases and J 2 bases, with 13 bases left between them. The CDR3 region has the DNA TGTGCCAGCAGCTCACCCGGGACTCCCACAGATACGCAGTATTTT. It specifies CASSSPGTPTDTQYF.

This clone was seen a few times. The chain links TRBV9 to TRBJ2-1; D might be TRBD2 (5 bases). The CDR3 is made up of 14 amino acids. Trimming pared 5 bases from V and 6 bases from J, leaving 15 bases between. The germline gives CDR1 SGDLS, CDR2 YYNGEE. CDR3 nucleotide sequence: TGTGCCAGCAGTTTGGGGAGTCCTTCCAATGAGCAGTTCTTC. Translating gives CASSLGSPSNEQFF.

This clone is large (0.1 to 1%) in the sample. This chain uses TRBV4-1 with TRBJ2-7; D is ambiguous. The CDR3 consists of 14 residues. The V end lost 1 base, the J end lost 0 bases, and 7 bases lay between the germline ends. Germline CDR1 is MGHRA and CDR2 is YSYEKL. CDR3 in DNA: TGCGCCAGCAGCCAAGCGGAGAGCTCCTACGAGCAGTACTTC. Residues: CASSQAESSYEQYF.

This clone has only one observation. This chain joins TRBV7-2 and TRBJ1-5; D call uncertain. Trimming pared 3 bases from V and 8 bases from J, leaving 8 bases between. CDR1 and CDR2 from the germline V gene are SGHTA and FQGNSA. This CDR3 spans 12 amino acids. In DNA form, the CDR3 reads TGTGCCAGCAGCTTTATGTACGAGCCCCAGCATTTT. Translation: CASSFMYEPQHF.

This clone was seen once. This chain links TRBV19 with TRBJ2-5, with a weak D call TRBD1 (5 bases). This CDR3 is built from 13 residues. V was trimmed by 10 bases and J by 1 base, leaving 13 bases between them. Germline CDR1 reads LNHDA; CDR2 reads SQIVND (reference sequence). The CDR3 DNA reads TGTGCCATCAATGACAGCCTCCAAGAGACCCAGTACTTC. This translates into CAINDSLQETQYF.

This chain joins TRBV4-2 and TRBJ2-7; 11 nucleotides match TRBD2. Germline CDR1 is LGHNA and CDR2 is YNFKEQ. Trimming took 1 base from V and 3 from J; bases not matched to a gene: 8. The CDR3 extends over 17 amino acids. CDR3 in DNA: TGTGCCAGCAGCCAAGTTGGGACTAGCGGTCTCAACTACGAGCAGTACTTC. Its translation: CASSQVGTSGLNYEQYF.

The V call is TRBV5-4, the J call TRBJ2-2; D gene ambiguous. Germline V lookup: CDR1 SGHNT, CDR2 YYREEE (reference sequence). V was cut by 4 bases and J by 4 bases, with 14 bases left in between. This CDR3 region has 15 residues. In nucleotides, the CDR3 is TGTGCCAGCAGCGAGCCCCACTTCGGCACCGGGGAGCTGTTTTTT. Translated, it gives CASSEPHFGTGELFF.

The V call is TRBV6-1, the J call TRBJ2-2; TRBD2 matches 13 bases. With V trimmed by 4 bases and J by 5 bases, 10 bases remained unmatched. Germline V lookup: CDR1 MNHNS, CDR2 SASEGT. The CDR3 is 18 residues long. The CDR3 coding sequence is TGTGCCAGCAGTGGAGATACGGGACTAGCGGGGAGGACCGGGGAGCTGTTTTTT. Amino acids: CASSGDTGLAGRTGELFF.

The rearrangement uses TRBV10-3 and TRBJ2-2; 8 bases map to TRBD2. The CDR3 has 15 residues. Germline V gene lookup returns CDR1 ENHRY and CDR2 SYGVKD. V shed 5 bases, J shed 4 bases, and the junction held 6 bases outside the gene matches. The CDR3 DNA is TGTGCCATCAGTCAACCGGGACTAGGCACCGGGGAGCTGTTTTTT. It yields the protein CAISQPGLGTGELFF.

This clone appeared a few times. This chain joins TRBV6-6 and TRBJ1-1, with D hard to call. The V gene's germline CDR1 is MNHNY and CDR2 SVGAGI (reference sequence). V was pared by 8 bases and J by 1 base, with 8 bases between. The CDR3 is 12 residues long. The CDR3 coding sequence is TGTGCCAGCTTGCTCGGGAACACTGAAGCTTTCTTT. It translates to CASLLGNTEAFF.

The chain recombines TRBV18 with TRBJ2-7; 7 bases agree with TRBD1. CDR1 KGHSH and CDR2 LQKENI come from the germline V gene. With V trimmed by 6 bases and J by 2 bases, 4 bases remained unmatched. The CDR3 extends over 13 amino acids. The CDR3 loop is CASSSTGPYEQYF. The DNA of the CDR3 is TGTGCCAGCTCGTCGACAGGGCCCTACGAGCAGTACTTC.

The V call is TRBV5-8, the J call TRBJ2-3; D uncertain. Trimming took off 3 bases at V and 4 bases at J, with 18 bases between the two ends. CDR1 and CDR2 (germline): SGHTS, YDEGEE. The CDR3 totals 16 residues. The CDR3 protein is CASSSNVGWKADTQYF. CDR3 sequence (DNA): TGTGCCAGCAGCTCCAATGTGGGGTGGAAGGCAGATACGCAGTATTTT.

Sample share makes this clone large (0.1 to 1%). This chain links TRBV5-4 with TRBJ2-2, with unresolved D. The germline V and J ends were trimmed by 0 bases and 7 bases, with 10 bases remaining between them. Germline loops: CDR1 SGHNT, CDR2 YYREEE (reference sequence). This CDR3 spans 14 amino acids. CDR3 bases: TGTGCCAGCAGCTTGGAGGCGTGGGACGGGGAGCTGTTTTTT. Its protein product is CASSLEAWDGELFF.

The chain joins TRBV27 to TRBJ2-7, with a weak D call TRBD2 (6 bases). V lost 6 bases, J lost 6 bases, and 18 bases lay in between. In germline, CDR1 is MNHEY, CDR2 SMNVEV (reference sequence). The CDR3 is 14 amino acids. The CDR3 DNA sequence: TGTGCCAGCAGCATGTGGCGGGGCTACGGCGAGCAGTACTTC. This sequence encodes CASSMWRGYGEQYF.

The chain links TRBV5-1 to TRBJ1-4; D unclear. CDR1 is SGHRS and CDR2 is YFSETQ in the germline V gene. The CDR3 length is 15 residues. V gave up 0 bases and J gave up 8 bases, with 14 bases separating them. The CDR3 coding sequence is TGCGCCAGCAGCTTGGAACGGAACGCGGGAGAAAAACTGTTTTTT. Translation gives CASSLERNAGEKLFF.

A single count supports this clone. V and J are TRBV6-6 and TRBJ2-3, with 10 bases lining up with TRBD2. With V trimmed by 6 bases and J by 1 base, 4 bases remained unmatched. There are 15 residues in the CDR3. The germline V gene has CDR1 MNHNY and CDR2 SVGAGI (reference sequence). CDR3 DNA sequence: TGTGCCAGCAGGATCAGCGGGGGGGGCACAGATACGCAGTATTTT. It encodes CASRISGGGTDTQYF.

This clone was detected a few times. The chain recombines TRBV7-8 with TRBJ2-7; tentatively, D is TRBD2 (5 bases). Trimming took off 0 bases at V and 4 bases at J, with 10 bases between the two ends. Per germline, CDR1 SGHVS and CDR2 FQNEAQ. The CDR3 consists of 14 residues. CDR3 bases: TGTGCCAGCAGCTTAGCGGGAGCTTTGTACGAGCAGTACTTC. Its translation: CASSLAGALYEQYF.

The chain couples TRBV2 to TRBJ2-4, with 9 nucleotides matching TRBD1. This CDR3 has 12 amino acids. Germline V gives CDR1 SNHLY, CDR2 FYNNEI. V dropped 6 bases and J dropped 11; count of bases not matched to a gene: 5. This chain's CDR3 is CASRSDRGVQYF. In nucleotides, the CDR3 is TGTGCCAGCAGATCGGACAGGGGAGTTCAGTACTTC.